What follows are 20 T cell receptor beta chains derived from one specimen sequenced in a study of Ad26.COV2.S vaccination and SARS-CoV-2 variants (dated by TCRdb to 2020 to 2023). The library was generated by the immunoSEQ multiplex PCR assay. TCRdb took over this immuneACCESS table, retaining in-frame rearrangements with V and J assigned. Such tables are incomplete; in checked studies, under half of the missing clones stem from an unresolved V gene, and the remainder is unexplained. For this sample there are about 350,000 clones; around 88% appear just once. Of the sample, roughly 10% is held by the ten largest clones. The treatment or condition label of this sample denotes: about 20 received Ad26.COV2.S at low or high dose, single or two shots; about 5 received placebo; per-sample allocation not given. Repertoires of vaccine and placebo recipients were sequenced from samples taken on day 63 after the first injection.

Here the sequenced sample was peripheral blood, taken in a trial of Ad26.COV2.S vaccine versus placebo. These receptors originate from a person between 18 and 60 years old who received the Ad26.COV2.S COVID-19 vaccine or a placebo.

This clone has just one count. This sequence joins TRBV18 and TRBJ1-4; D is perhaps TRBD1 (5 bases). The CDR3 length is 17 residues. In germline, CDR1 is KGHSH, CDR2 LQKENI. Trimming cost V 3 bases and J 3 bases, with 17 bases left between them. CDR3 nucleotide sequence: TGTGCCAGCTCACCCCGCGGCGGGGGGGAATCTAATGAAAAACTGTTTTTT. This translates into CASSPRGGGESNEKLFF.

The J gene is TRBJ2-3, the V gene TRBV24-1; weak D call: TRBD1 (6 bases). The V and J ends lost 7 bases and 0 bases respectively, with 13 bases between them. The germline CDR1 and CDR2 sequences are KGHDR and SFDVKD. The CDR3 covers 15 residues. The CDR3 DNA reads as TGTGCCACCAGCCAGAGGACAGAGAGCACAGATACGCAGTATTTT. Amino acid sequence: CATSQRTESTDTQYF.

The chain combines TRBV5-1 with TRBJ2-7; D gene unclear. This CDR3 is 15 amino acids long. Trimming stripped 0 bases from V and 2 bases from J, with 12 bases between. Germline V lookup: CDR1 SGHRS, CDR2 YFSETQ. The CDR3 protein is CASSLDLAHTYEQYF. The CDR3 DNA is TGCGCCAGCAGCTTGGATTTGGCGCATACCTACGAGCAGTACTTC. Variable domain in full (rest from reference TRBV5-1 and TRBJ2-7): KAGVTQTPRYLIKTRGQQVTLSCSPISGHRSVSWYQQTPGQGLQFLFEYFSETQRNKGNFPGRFSGRQFSNSRSEMNVSTLELGDSALYLCASSLDLAHTYEQYFGPGTRLTVT.

The rearrangement uses TRBV11-1 and TRBJ1-1; 9 bases map to TRBD1. Germline trimming cut 7 bases from V and 3 bases from J; bases unmatched to any gene: 6. The CDR3 has 14 amino acids. CDR1 is SGHAT and CDR2 is FQDESV in the germline V gene (reference sequence). The CDR3 nucleotides are TGTGCCAGCACTTTGGACAGGGGACACACTGAAGCTTTCTTT. Protein sequence: CASTLDRGHTEAFF. The whole variable domain, filled in from reference TRBV11-1 and TRBJ1-1, reads EAEVAQSPRYKITEKSQAVAFWCDPISGHATLYWYRQILGQGPELLVQFQDESVVDDSQLPKDRFSAERLKGVDSTLKIQPAELGDSAMYLCASTLDRGHTEAFFGQGTRLTVV.

Only a few counts were recorded for this clone. The chain employs TRBV19 and TRBJ2-1, with D possibly TRBD2 on 6 matching bases. Germline CDR1 and CDR2: LNHDA and SQIVND (reference sequence). The CDR3 totals 14 residues. The V gene lost 2 bases and the J gene lost 7 bases, with 12 bases spanning the gap. CDR3 sequence reads: CASSITRGGNEQFF. The CDR3 nucleotides read TGTGCCAGTAGTATAACGCGAGGAGGGAATGAGCAGTTCTTC.

CDR3: CASSPDFQVQETQYF. The CDR3 bases are TGCGCCAGCAGCCCGGACTTCCAGGTACAAGAGACCCAGTACTTC. The chain is built from TRBV5-1 and TRBJ2-5, with D perhaps matching TRBD2 (5 bases). Germline V lookup: CDR1 SGHRS, CDR2 YFSETQ. CDR3 length: 15 amino acids. Trimming removed 4 bases from V and 2 bases from J, with 15 bases in between.

The chain couples TRBV6-6 to TRBJ1-5; TRBD1 agrees at 7 bases. This CDR3 region has 15 residues. Germline CDR1 and CDR2: MNHNY and SVGAGI (reference sequence). The V and J ends lost 6 bases and 2 bases, in that order; junction bases with no gene match: 7. For the CDR3, the DNA is TGTGCCAGCAGCCCCAGGGGGTCCGGCAATCAGCCCCAGCATTTT. Amino acid sequence: CASSPRGSGNQPQHF.

The rearrangement joins TRBV28 to TRBJ2-1; 7 bases are shared with TRBD1. Germline V gene sequence: CDR1 MDHEN, CDR2 SYDVKM. The CDR3 is made up of 13 amino acids. Germline trimming cut 5 bases from V and 12 bases from J; bases unmatched to any gene: 10. In DNA, the CDR3 is TGTGCCAGCAGTACCGGGACAGCCCGATCGCAGTTCTTC. It is translated as CASSTGTARSQFF.

The CDR3, as DNA: TGTGCCAGCAGCCGTGGACAGAATCCGGGTGAGCAGTTCTTC. This translates into CASSRGQNPGEQFF. This chain connects TRBV6-6 to TRBJ2-1; D perhaps matches TRBD1 (6 bases). This CDR3 is built from 14 residues. CDR1 and CDR2 (germline): MNHNY, SVGAGI (reference sequence). Trimming took off 6 bases at V and 9 bases at J, with 18 bases between the two ends.

The J gene is TRBJ2-4, the V gene TRBV2; TRBD2 might be the D (5 bases). The germline V gene has CDR1 SNHLY and CDR2 FYNNEI. The CDR3 has 14 residues. V lost 6 bases and J lost 8, with 17 bases in between. This chain's CDR3 is CASSPASSSDIQYF. CDR3 DNA: TGTGCCAGCAGCCCCGCTAGCTCCTCTGACATTCAGTACTTC.

This clone was counted ten times or more. V gene TRBV11-1 combines with J gene TRBJ2-1, with D perhaps matching TRBD2 (6 bases). Between the trimmed V and J ends, which lost 5 bases and 1 base, there was a span of 15 bases. The germline CDR1 and CDR2 sequences are SGHAT and FQDESV (reference sequence). This CDR3 is built from 16 residues. The CDR3: CASSPEEGRSYNEQFF. As DNA, the CDR3 is TGTGCCAGCAGCCCGGAGGAGGGTAGATCCTACAATGAGCAGTTCTTC.

The chain recombines TRBV4-2 with TRBJ2-5, with TRBD2 as a possible D gene (6 bases). Trimming took off 1 base at V and 1 base at J, with 10 bases between the two ends. This CDR3 has 15 amino acids. From germline, CDR1 is LGHNA and CDR2 YNFKEQ. CDR3 residues: CASSQALAAQETQYF. Here the CDR3 DNA reads TGTGCCAGCAGCCAAGCCTTAGCGGCCCAAGAGACCCAGTACTTC.

This clone has a handful of counts. This chain joins TRBV2 and TRBJ1-1; no clear D. Germline V gene lookup returns CDR1 SNHLY and CDR2 FYNNEI. The V end was cut by 3 bases, the J end by 9 bases, with 14 bases between. The CDR3 covers 13 residues. This CDR3 reads CASSDSGFPQAFF. DNA for the CDR3: TGTGCCAGCAGTGACTCGGGGTTCCCTCAAGCTTTCTTT.

The V and J genes are TRBV5-1 and TRBJ2-5; 7 nucleotides agree with TRBD2. Germline CDR1 is SGHRS and CDR2 is YFSETQ. The trim removed 0 bases at V and 1 base at J, leaving 6 bases unmatched. The CDR3 spans 16 residues. CDR3 coding DNA: TGCGCCAGCAGCTTGGCGACGGGAGGATCCCAAGAGACCCAGTACTTC. Protein product: CASSLATGGSQETQYF. Full variable domain (outside the CDR3, taken from reference TRBV5-1 and TRBJ2-5): KAGVTQTPRYLIKTRGQQVTLSCSPISGHRSVSWYQQTPGQGLQFLFEYFSETQRNKGNFPGRFSGRQFSNSRSEMNVSTLELGDSALYLCASSLATGGSQETQYFGPGTRLLVL.

The chain links TRBV18 to TRBJ2-7; 8 nucleotides match TRBD1. CDR1 is KGHSH and CDR2 is LQKENI in the germline V gene. The ends lost 6 bases at V and 6 bases at J; junction bases unmatched: 10. The CDR3 loop spans 14 amino acids. The CDR3 reads CASSYGQGSIEQYF. The DNA of the CDR3 is TGTGCCAGCTCCTACGGACAGGGTTCCATCGAGCAGTACTTC.

The chain employs TRBV25-1 and TRBJ2-2; weak D call: TRBD1 (5 bases). This CDR3 spans 14 amino acids. Germline CDR1 reads MGHDK; CDR2 reads SYGVNS. The germline V and J ends were trimmed by 4 bases and 2 bases, with 8 bases remaining between them. The CDR3 is CASSGQLNTGELFF. CDR3 DNA: TGTGCCAGCAGTGGACAGCTTAACACCGGGGAGCTGTTTTTT.

The chain is built from TRBV6-2 or TRBV6-3 and TRBJ2-5; 8 bases map to TRBD2. Germline values: CDR1 MNHEY, CDR2 SVGEGT. With V trimmed by 0 bases and J by 5 bases, 11 bases remained unmatched. This CDR3 comprises 17 residues. The CDR3 reads CASSYSQKREIKETQYF. The CDR3 nucleotides are TGTGCCAGCAGTTACTCCCAGAAGCGGGAGATAAAGGAGACCCAGTACTTC.

For the CDR3, the DNA is TGTGCCAGCAGTGACATTGACAGGGTTGGCTACACCTTC. Residues: CASSDIDRVGYTF. The chain joins TRBV6-4 to TRBJ1-2, with 7 bases aligning to TRBD1. In germline, CDR1 is MRHNA, CDR2 SNTAGT. Trimming cost V 2 bases and J 7 bases; bases outside gene matches: 4. This CDR3 region has 13 residues.

This clone turned up a few times. This rearrangement joins TRBV19 to TRBJ1-6; tentative D call: TRBD1 (6 bases). The CDR3 is 15 residues long. Germline CDR1 reads LNHDA; CDR2 reads SQIVND (reference sequence). The V and J ends lost 3 bases and 7 bases respectively, with 13 bases between them. The CDR3 coding sequence is TGTGCCAGTAGTATCGTCGAGGGGGGAAATTCACCCCTCCACTTT. Encoded protein: CASSIVEGGNSPLHF.

The V call is TRBV29-1, the J call TRBJ2-7; 9 nucleotides agree with TRBD1. CDR1 and CDR2 (germline): SQVTM, ANQGSEA. This CDR3 has 14 amino acids. Unmatched junction bases numbered 5, after V lost 4 bases and J lost 1 base. The CDR3 DNA is TGCAGCGTTGTAGTGGGACAGGGATCCTACGAGCAGTACTTC. Its translation is CSVVVGQGSYEQYF.